Following are 13 T cell receptor beta chains from one sample sequenced in a study of molecular identifiers for immune sequencing clone quantification. TCRdb fed the PCR reads into MiXCR, producing one record per CDR3 protein. The data contain 70,000 to 90,000 distinct CDR3 sequences, 21% of them seen just once; the ten biggest clones take up around 1.1%. The specimen sequenced was naive CD8+ T cells from blood, with Jurkat cell RNA spiked in. The subset is: FACS-sorted CD8+CD4-CCR7+CD45RA+ naive T cells. Source of these receptors: a human donor in good health. Some libraries in this study had Jurkat cell RNA spiked in.

This clonotype has a count of ten or more. This chain links TRBV19 with TRBJ1-5, with D hard to call. CDR1 and CDR2 (germline): LNHDA, SQIVND (reference sequence). Trimming stripped 5 bases from V and 9 bases from J, with 20 bases between. The CDR3 has 15 residues. The CDR3 here is CASSANDDPLGPQHF. In nucleotides, the CDR3 is TGTGCCAGTAGTGCCAATGACGACCCCCTAGGGCCCCAGCATTTT.

This clonotype came up many times. The chain joins TRBV4-3 to TRBJ2-3; D gene unclear. Germline values: CDR1 LGHNA, CDR2 YSLEER. Trimming cost V 2 bases and J 0 bases, with 9 bases left between them. This CDR3 is built from 15 residues. CDR3 in DNA: TGCGCCAGCAGCCAATTTACAGCTAGCACAGATACGCAGTATTTT. Amino acids: CASSQFTASTDTQYF.

This chain links TRBV4-1 with TRBJ2-7; a possible D gene is TRBD2 (5 bases). This CDR3 comprises 14 residues. The germline gives CDR1 MGHRA, CDR2 YSYEKL. Trimming shortened V by 4 bases and J by 2 bases, and 12 bases separated the two germline ends. The CDR3 region is CASSPLYSAYEQYF. CDR3 DNA sequence: TGCGCCAGCAGCCCCCTGTATAGCGCCTACGAGCAGTACTTC.

This clonotype was detected a few times. Here the CDR3 DNA reads TGTGCCAGCAGTTTATCTGCAGGGATTCATGAGCAGTTCTTC. Encoded protein: CASSLSAGIHEQFF. The rearrangement links TRBV27 to TRBJ2-1, with D tentatively TRBD1 (5 bases). The V and J ends lost 0 bases and 8 bases respectively, with 11 bases between them. There are 14 residues in the CDR3. Germline V gene data show CDR1 as MNHEY and CDR2 as SMNVEV (reference sequence).

V and J are TRBV9 and TRBJ1-1; D is perhaps TRBD1 (5 bases). The germline CDR1 and CDR2 sequences are SGDLS and YYNGEE. The length of the CDR3 is 12 residues. V was clipped by 4 bases and J by 8 bases, with 12 bases between them. The CDR3 coding sequence is TGTGCCAGCAGCCCCGGGGCAGGCGAAGCTTTCTTT. This encodes CASSPGAGEAFF.

This clonotype was counted many times. The V call is TRBV29-1, the J call TRBJ2-7; TRBD1 aligns across 7 bases. Germline lookup yields CDR1 SQVTM and CDR2 ANQGSEA. The ends lost 5 bases at V and 2 bases at J; junction bases unmatched: 3. The CDR3 loop spans 12 amino acids. The CDR3 protein is CSVRDRAYEQYF. The CDR3 nucleotides read TGCAGCGTTAGGGACAGAGCCTACGAGCAGTACTTC.

The sample holds a few counts of this clonotype. V gene TRBV7-8 combines with J gene TRBJ2-3; TRBD2 matches 12 bases. Germline V lookup: CDR1 SGHVS, CDR2 FQNEAQ. The CDR3 length is 20 residues. The V gene end was trimmed by 5 bases and the J gene end by 3 bases; junction bases not matched to a gene: 18. For the CDR3, the DNA is TGTGCCAGCAGCCCCGGACCGGGACTAGCGGGCGGGGACCTGACAGATACGCAGTATTTT. This translates into CASSPGPGLAGGDLTDTQYF. Full variable domain (remainder filled in from reference TRBV7-8 and TRBJ2-3): GAGVSQSPRYKVAKRGQDVALRCDPISGHVSLFWYQQALGQGPEFLTYFQNEAQLDKSGLPSDRFFAERPEGSVSTLKIQRTQQEDSAVYLCASSPGPGLAGGDLTDTQYFGPGTRLTVL.

This clonotype was counted at least ten times. This chain uses TRBV16 with TRBJ2-4, with 7 bases aligning to TRBD1. Germline V gives CDR1 KGHSY, CDR2 FQNENV. J gave up 3 bases and V 4 bases, and 6 bases lay outside the gene matches. The CDR3 covers 15 residues. CDR3 sequence reads: CASSPRDSRKNIQYF. CDR3 bases: TGTGCCAGCAGCCCCCGGGACAGCCGCAAAAACATTCAGTACTTC. The full variable domain, its missing parts supplied by reference TRBV16 and TRBJ2-4, is GEEVAQTPKHLVRGEGQKAKLYCAPIKGHSYVFWYQQVLKNEFKFLISFQNENVFDETGMPKERFSAKCLPNSPCSLEIQATKLEDSAVYFCASSPRDSRKNIQYFGAGTRLSVL.

Comment on this clonotype: Possible read error: a much larger clone is one base away. The genes are TRBV4-3 and TRBJ2-7; the D is unclear. CDR1 LGHNA and CDR2 YSLEER come from the germline V gene. The V end lost 1 base, the J end lost 9 bases, and 16 bases lay between the germline ends. The CDR3 loop spans 14 amino acids. The CDR3 DNA sequence: TGCGCCAGCAGCCAAGGTGTTAGTATCGACGGGCAGTACTTC. As protein: CASSQGVSIDGQYF.

In its sample, this clonotype was seen a few times. This chain links TRBV4-1 with TRBJ2-7, with 10 bases fitting TRBD1. This CDR3 spans 16 amino acids. Per germline, CDR1 MGHRA and CDR2 YSYEKL. Trimming cost V 0 bases and J 4 bases; bases outside gene matches: 6. This chain's CDR3 is CASSQDPGQGSYEQYF. In nucleotides, the CDR3 is TGCGCCAGCAGCCAAGACCCGGGACAGGGGTCTTACGAGCAGTACTTC.

This clonotype was counted between two and nine times. The J gene is TRBJ2-3, the V gene TRBV19; TRBD1 might be the D (5 bases). With 3 bases removed from V and 6 bases from J, the gap between germline ends came to 7 bases. From germline, CDR1 is LNHDA and CDR2 SQIVND (reference sequence). The CDR3 sequence is 12 residues long. This CDR3 reads CASSMGPDTQYF. CDR3 in DNA: TGTGCCAGTAGTATGGGGCCCGATACGCAGTATTTT.

Comments on this clonotype: A read error is possible here, since a much larger clone lies one base away. This chain uses TRBV7-2 with TRBJ2-7, with a weak D call TRBD2 (6 bases). This CDR3 comprises 15 residues. Germline values: CDR1 SGHTA, CDR2 FQGNSA. CDR3 sequence (DNA): TGTGCCAGCAGCATCGGGACTCTAAGCTCCTACGAGCGGTACTTC. Translation gives CASSIGTLSSYERYF.

This clonotype was seen more than once but under ten times. V gene TRBV2 combines with J gene TRBJ1-1, with a possible D match to TRBD1 (5 bases). Germline CDR1 reads SNHLY; CDR2 reads FYNNEI. This CDR3 comprises 15 residues. Deletions cut 7 bases from V and 3 bases from J, with 18 bases between. CDR3 DNA: TGTGCCAGCACAAGCCCCATGGGGGTTTACACTGAAGCTTTCTTT. Its protein product is CASTSPMGVYTEAFF.